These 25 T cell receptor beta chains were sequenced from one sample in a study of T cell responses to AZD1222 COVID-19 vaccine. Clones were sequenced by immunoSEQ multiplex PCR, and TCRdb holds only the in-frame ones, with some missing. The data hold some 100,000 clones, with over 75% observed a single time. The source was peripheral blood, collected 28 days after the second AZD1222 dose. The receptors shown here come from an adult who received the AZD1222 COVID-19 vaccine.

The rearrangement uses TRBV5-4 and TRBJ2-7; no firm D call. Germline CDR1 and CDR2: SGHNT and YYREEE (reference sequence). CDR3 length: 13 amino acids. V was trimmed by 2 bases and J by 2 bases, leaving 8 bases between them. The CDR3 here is CASSLPGTYEQYF. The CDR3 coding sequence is TGTGCCAGCAGCTTACCTGGGACCTACGAGCAGTACTTC.

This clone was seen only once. The DNA of the CDR3 is TGTGCCAGCAGCTTAGGGTACAGCTATGGCTACACCTTC. Translation: CASSLGYSYGYTF. The rearrangement uses TRBV7-2 and TRBJ1-2; D remains ambiguous. Per the germline V gene, CDR1 is SGHTA and CDR2 is FQGNSA. CDR3 size: 13 residues. The V end was cut by 1 base, the J end by 4 bases, with 7 bases between.

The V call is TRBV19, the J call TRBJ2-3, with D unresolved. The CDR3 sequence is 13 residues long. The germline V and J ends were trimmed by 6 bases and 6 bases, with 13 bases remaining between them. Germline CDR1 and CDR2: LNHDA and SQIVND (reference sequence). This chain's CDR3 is CASSGDGGDTQYF. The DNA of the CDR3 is TGTGCCAGTAGCGGAGACGGTGGGGATACGCAGTATTTT. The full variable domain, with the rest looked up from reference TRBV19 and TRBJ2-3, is DGGITQSPKYLFRKEGQNVTLSCEQNLNHDAMYWYRQDPGQGLRLIYYSQIVNDFQKGDIAEGYSVSREKKESFPLTVTSAQKNPTAFYLCASSGDGGDTQYFGPGTRLTVL.

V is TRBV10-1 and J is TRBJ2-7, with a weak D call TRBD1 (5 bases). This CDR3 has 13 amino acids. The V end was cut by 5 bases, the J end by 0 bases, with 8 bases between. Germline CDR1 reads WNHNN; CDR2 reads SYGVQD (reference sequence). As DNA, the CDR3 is TGCGCCAGCAGTCGAACAGGCTCCTACGAGCAGTACTTC. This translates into CASSRTGSYEQYF.

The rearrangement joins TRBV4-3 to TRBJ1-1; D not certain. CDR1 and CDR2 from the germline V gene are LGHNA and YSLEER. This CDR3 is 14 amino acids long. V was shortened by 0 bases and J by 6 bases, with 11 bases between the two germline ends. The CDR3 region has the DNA TGCGCCAGCAGCCAAGATTCATGGTTACCTGAAGCTTTCTTT. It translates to CASSQDSWLPEAFF.

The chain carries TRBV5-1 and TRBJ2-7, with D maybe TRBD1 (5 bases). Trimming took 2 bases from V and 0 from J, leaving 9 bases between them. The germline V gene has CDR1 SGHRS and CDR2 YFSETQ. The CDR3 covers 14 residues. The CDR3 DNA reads TGCGCCAGCAGCTTCACAGGTAGCTCCTACGAGCAGTACTTC. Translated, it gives CASSFTGSSYEQYF.

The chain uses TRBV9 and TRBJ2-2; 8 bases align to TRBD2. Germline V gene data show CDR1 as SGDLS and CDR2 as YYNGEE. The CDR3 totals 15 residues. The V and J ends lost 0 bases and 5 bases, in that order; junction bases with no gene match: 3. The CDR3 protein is CASSVAPGGTGELFF. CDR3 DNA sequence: TGTGCCAGCAGCGTAGCCCCGGGAGGGACCGGGGAGCTGTTTTTT.

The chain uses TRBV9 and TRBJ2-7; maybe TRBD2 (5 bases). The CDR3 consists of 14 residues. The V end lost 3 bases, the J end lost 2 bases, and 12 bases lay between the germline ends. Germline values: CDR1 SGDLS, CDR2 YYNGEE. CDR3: CASSGTGIPYEQYF. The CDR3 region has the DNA TGTGCCAGCAGCGGAACCGGGATTCCCTACGAGCAGTACTTC.

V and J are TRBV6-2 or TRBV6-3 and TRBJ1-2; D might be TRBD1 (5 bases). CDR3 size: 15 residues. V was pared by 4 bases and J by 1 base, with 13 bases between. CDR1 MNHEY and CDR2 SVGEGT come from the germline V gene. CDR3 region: CASSFTGTDNYGYTF. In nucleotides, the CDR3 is TGTGCCAGCAGTTTCACCGGGACGGATAACTATGGCTACACCTTC.

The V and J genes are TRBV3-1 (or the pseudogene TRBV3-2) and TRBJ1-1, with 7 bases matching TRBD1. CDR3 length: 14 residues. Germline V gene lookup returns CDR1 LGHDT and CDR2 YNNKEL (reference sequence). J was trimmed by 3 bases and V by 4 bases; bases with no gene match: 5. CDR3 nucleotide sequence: TGTGCCAGCAGCCGACAGGGATACGACACTGAAGCTTTCTTT. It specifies CASSRQGYDTEAFF.

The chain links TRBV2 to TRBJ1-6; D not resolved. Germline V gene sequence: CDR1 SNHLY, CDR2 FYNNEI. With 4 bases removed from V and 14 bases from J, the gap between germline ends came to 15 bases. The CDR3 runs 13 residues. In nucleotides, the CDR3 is TGTGCCAGCAGTGTACCTCACACAGCGGCCCTCCACTTT. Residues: CASSVPHTAALHF. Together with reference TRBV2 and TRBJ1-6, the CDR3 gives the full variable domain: EPEVTQTPSHQVTQMGQEVILRCVPISNHLYFYWYRQILGQKVEFLVSFYNNEISEKSEIFDDQFSVERPDGSNFTLKIRSTKLEDSAMYFCASSVPHTAALHFGNGTRLTVT.

The CDR3 nucleotides are TGTGCCAGCAGTGGGCGATTAATTAACTATGGCTACACCTTC. Translating it yields CASSGRLINYGYTF. The chain has TRBV2 and TRBJ1-2, with D uncertain. The CDR3 covers 14 residues. CDR1 SNHLY and CDR2 FYNNEI come from the germline V gene. Trimming shortened V by 4 bases and J by 1 base, and 10 bases separated the two germline ends.

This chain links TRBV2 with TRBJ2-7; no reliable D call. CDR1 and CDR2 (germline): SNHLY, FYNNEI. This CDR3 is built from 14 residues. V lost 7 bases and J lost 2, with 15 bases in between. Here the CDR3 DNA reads TGTGCCAGCAAGCGATTCCCCCGGCCCTACGAGCAGTACTTC. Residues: CASKRFPRPYEQYF. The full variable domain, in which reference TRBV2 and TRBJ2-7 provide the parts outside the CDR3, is EPEVTQTPSHQVTQMGQEVILRCVPISNHLYFYWYRQILGQKVEFLVSFYNNEISEKSEIFDDQFSVERPDGSNFTLKIRSTKLEDSAMYFCASKRFPRPYEQYFGPGTRLTVT.

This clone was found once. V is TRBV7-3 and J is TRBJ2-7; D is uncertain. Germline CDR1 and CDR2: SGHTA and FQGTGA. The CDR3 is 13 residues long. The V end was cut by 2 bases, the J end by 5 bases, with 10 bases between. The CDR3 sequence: CASSLAEQNEQYF. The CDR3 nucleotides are TGTGCCAGCAGCTTAGCGGAGCAAAACGAGCAGTACTTC.

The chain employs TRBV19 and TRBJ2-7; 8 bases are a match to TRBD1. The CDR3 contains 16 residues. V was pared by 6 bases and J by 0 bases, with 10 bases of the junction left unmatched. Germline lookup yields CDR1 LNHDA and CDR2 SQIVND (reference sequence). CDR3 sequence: CASSEGTGQSSYEQYF. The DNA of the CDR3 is TGTGCCAGTAGCGAAGGGACAGGCCAAAGCTCCTACGAGCAGTACTTC.

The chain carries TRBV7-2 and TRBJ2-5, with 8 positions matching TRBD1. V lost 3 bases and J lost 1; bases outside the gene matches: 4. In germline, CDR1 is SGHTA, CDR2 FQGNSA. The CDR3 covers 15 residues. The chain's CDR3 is CASSLNRGTQETQYF. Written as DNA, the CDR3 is TGTGCCAGCAGCTTGAACAGGGGGACCCAAGAGACCCAGTACTTC.

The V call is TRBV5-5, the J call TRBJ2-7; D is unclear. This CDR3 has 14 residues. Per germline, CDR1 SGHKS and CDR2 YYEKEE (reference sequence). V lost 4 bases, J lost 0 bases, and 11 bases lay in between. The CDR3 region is CASSRFGTSYEQYF. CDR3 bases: TGTGCCAGCAGCCGATTCGGTACCTCCTACGAGCAGTACTTC. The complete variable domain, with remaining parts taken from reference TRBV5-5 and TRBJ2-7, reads DAGVTQSPTHLIKTRGQQVTLRCSPISGHKSVSWYQQVLGQGPQFIFQYYEKEERGRGNFPDRFSARQFPNYSSELNVNALLLGDSALYLCASSRFGTSYEQYFGPGTRLTVT.

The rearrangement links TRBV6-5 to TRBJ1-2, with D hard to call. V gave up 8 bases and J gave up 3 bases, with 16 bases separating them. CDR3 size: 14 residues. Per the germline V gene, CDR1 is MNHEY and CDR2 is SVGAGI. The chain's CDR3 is CASYHSARHYGYTF. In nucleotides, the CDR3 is TGTGCCAGCTACCATTCAGCGCGCCACTATGGCTACACCTTC.

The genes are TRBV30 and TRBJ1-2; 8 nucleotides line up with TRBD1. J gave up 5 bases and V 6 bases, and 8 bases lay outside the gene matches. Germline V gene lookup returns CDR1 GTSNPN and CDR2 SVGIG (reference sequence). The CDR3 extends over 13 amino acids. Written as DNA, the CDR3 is TGTGCCTGCCACAGGGGGTCGCGGTATGGCTACACCTTC. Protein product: CACHRGSRYGYTF.

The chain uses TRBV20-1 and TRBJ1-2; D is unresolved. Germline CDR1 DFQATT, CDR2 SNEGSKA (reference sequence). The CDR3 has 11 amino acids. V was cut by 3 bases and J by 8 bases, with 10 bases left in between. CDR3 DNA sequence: TGCAGTGCTAGTTTATCGGCGGGCTACACCTTC. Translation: CSASLSAGYTF.

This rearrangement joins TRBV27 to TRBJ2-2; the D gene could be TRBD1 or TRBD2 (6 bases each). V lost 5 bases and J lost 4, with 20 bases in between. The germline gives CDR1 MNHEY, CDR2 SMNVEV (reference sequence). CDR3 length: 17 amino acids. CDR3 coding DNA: TGTGCCAGCAGTCCCGCCAGGGGACTCGCGAGCACCGGGGAGCTGTTTTTT. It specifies CASSPARGLASTGELFF.

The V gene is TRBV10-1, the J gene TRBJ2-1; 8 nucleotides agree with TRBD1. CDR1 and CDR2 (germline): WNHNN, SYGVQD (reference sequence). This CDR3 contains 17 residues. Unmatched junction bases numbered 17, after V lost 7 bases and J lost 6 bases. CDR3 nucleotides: TGCGCCAGCAACCGGGACAGGACCGGGACTGCCTGCAATGAGCAGTTCTTC. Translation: CASNRDRTGTACNEQFF.

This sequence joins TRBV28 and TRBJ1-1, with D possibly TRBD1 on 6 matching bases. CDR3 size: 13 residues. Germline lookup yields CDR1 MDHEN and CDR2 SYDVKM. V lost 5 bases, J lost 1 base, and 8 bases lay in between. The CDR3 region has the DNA TGTGCCAGCAGTGGGACACAGAACACTGAAGCTTTCTTT. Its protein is CASSGTQNTEAFF.

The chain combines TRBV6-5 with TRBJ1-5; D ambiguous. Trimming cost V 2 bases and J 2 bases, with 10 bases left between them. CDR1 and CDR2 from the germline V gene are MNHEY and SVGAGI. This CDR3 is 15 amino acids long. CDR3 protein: CASSYDNSGNQPQHF. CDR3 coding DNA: TGTGCCAGCAGTTACGACAATTCGGGCAATCAGCCCCAGCATTTT.

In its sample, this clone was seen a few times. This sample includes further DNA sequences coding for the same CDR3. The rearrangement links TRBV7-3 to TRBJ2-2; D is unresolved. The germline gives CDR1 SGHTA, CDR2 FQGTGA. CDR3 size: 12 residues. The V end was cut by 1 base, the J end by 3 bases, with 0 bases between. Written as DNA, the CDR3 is TGTGCCAGCAGCTTAAACACCGGGGAGCTGTTTTTT. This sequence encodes CASSLNTGELFF. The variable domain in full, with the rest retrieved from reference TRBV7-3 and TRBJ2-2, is GAGVSQTPSNKVTEKGKYVELRCDPISGHTALYWYRQSLGQGPEFLIYFQGTGAADDSGLPNDRFFAVRPEGSVSTLKIQRTERGDSAVYLCASSLNTGELFFGEGSRLTVL.